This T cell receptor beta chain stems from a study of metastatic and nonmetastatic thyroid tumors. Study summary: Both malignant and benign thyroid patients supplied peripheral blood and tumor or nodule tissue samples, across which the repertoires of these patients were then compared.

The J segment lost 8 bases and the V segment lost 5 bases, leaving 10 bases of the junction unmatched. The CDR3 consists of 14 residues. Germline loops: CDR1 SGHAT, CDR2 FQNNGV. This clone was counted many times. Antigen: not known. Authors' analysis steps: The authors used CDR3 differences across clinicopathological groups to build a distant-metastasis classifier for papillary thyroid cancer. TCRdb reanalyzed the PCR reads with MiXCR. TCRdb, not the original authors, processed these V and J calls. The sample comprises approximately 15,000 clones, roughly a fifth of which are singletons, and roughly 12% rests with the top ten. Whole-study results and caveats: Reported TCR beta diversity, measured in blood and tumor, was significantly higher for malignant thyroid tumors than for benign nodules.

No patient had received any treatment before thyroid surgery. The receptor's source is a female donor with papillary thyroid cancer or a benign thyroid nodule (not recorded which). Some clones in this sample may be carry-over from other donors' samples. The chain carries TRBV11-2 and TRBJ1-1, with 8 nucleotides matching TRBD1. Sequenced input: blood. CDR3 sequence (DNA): TGTGCCAGCAGCCCAGCAGCCAGGGACAGGGAAGCTTTCTTT. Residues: CASSPAARDREAFF. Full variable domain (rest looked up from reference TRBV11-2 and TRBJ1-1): EAGVAQSPRYKIIEKRQSVAFWCNPISGHATLYWYQQILGQGPKLLIQFQNNGVVDDSQLPKDRFSAERLKGVDSTLKIQPAKLEDSAVYLCASSPAARDREAFFGQGTRLTVV.